This TCR beta chain was captured in a study of blood T cell repertoires in COVID-19. Study-level information: Collection of acute and convalescent COVID-19 samples took place in the United States, Italy and Spain. Sample material is recorded as cDNA or gDNA derived from T cells, B-cell-depleted T cells, or PBMCs.

This CDR3 is built from 14 residues. The V and J ends lost 3 bases and 8 bases, in that order; junction bases with no gene match: 6. Germline CDR1 SGHTA, CDR2 FQGNSA. In the original analysis: Amplified reference gene primers provided the basis for estimating nucleated cell counts. Using immunoSEQ multiplex PCR, the repertoire was profiled, and TCRdb retains in-frame clones only, with some absent. The D gene and trimming were derived from the DNA, and the V and J assignments and clone size from that table. The sample lists approximately 30,000 clones, over 75% occurring once. Sequenced: peripheral blood. This TCR derives from a human donor in a cohort sampled during active COVID-19. The chain has TRBV7-2 and TRBJ1-4; the match to TRBD1 covers 7 bases. The DNA for the CDR3 is TGTGCCAGCAGCTTTGGGACAGTGGGAGAAAAACTGTTTTTT. It is translated as CASSFGTVGEKLFF.